The 9 T cell receptor beta chains below were found in one sample sequenced in a study of Graves' ophthalmopathy and Graves' hyperthyroidism. RNA transcripts provided the template for amplifying TCR beta CDR3 regions. Investigators did first-round RT-PCR with HTBI primers, then second-round multiplex PCR. Via MiXCR, TCRdb re-called the multiplex PCR reads, giving one row per CDR3 protein. The sample has roughly 350,000 distinct CDR3 sequences; about 17% are singletons. The sequenced sample consisted of peripheral blood. These receptors came from an adult woman with stable Graves' hyperthyroidism.

This clonotype was counted between two and nine times. The chain uses TRBV27 and TRBJ2-5, with a weak D call TRBD1 (6 bases). CDR1 is MNHEY, CDR2 SMNVEV, per germline (reference sequence). The V end was cut by 1 base, the J end by 1 base, with 13 bases between. The CDR3 has 16 residues. CDR3 residues: CASSLLQGVPQETQYF. The CDR3 coding sequence is TGTGCCAGCAGTTTATTACAGGGTGTACCCCAAGAGACCCAGTACTTC.

This clonotype appeared many times. This rearrangement joins TRBV15 to TRBJ2-7, with 8 bases identical to TRBD1. Trimming took 1 base from V and 3 from J; bases not matched to a gene: 11. Germline assignment: CDR1 LNHNV and CDR2 YYDKDF (reference sequence). There are 17 residues in the CDR3. DNA for the CDR3: TGTGCCACCAGCAGAGGCCGCCTAATGGACAGGGACTACGAGCAGTACTTC. Its protein product is CATSRGRLMDRDYEQYF.

This clonotype was seen a few times. The CDR3, as DNA: TGCGCCAGCAGCCTAGGGAAGGGGAGCCCTAGCTCCTACGAGCAGTACTTC. Translated, it gives CASSLGKGSPSSYEQYF. This sequence joins TRBV4-1 and TRBJ2-7; the D call may be TRBD1 or TRBD2 (5 bases each). The length of the CDR3 is 17 residues. Trimming cost V 4 bases and J 0 bases, with 19 bases left between them. Germline loops: CDR1 MGHRA, CDR2 YSYEKL.

There are a few counts of this clonotype. A read error may produce the germline difference seen at one junction end. V usage is TRBV11-2 and J usage is TRBJ1-1, with 9 bases identical to TRBD1. The germline CDR1 and CDR2 sequences are SGHAT and FQNNGV. CDR3 length: 15 amino acids. The CDR3 region has the DNA TGTGCCAGCAACTTACAGGGGGCAGAGAACACTGAAGCTTTCTTT. Protein: CASNLQGAENTEAFF. The whole variable domain, filled in from reference TRBV11-2 and TRBJ1-1, reads EAGVAQSPRYKIIEKRQSVAFWCNPISGHATLYWYQQILGQGPKLLIQFQNNGVVDDSQLPKDRFSAERLKGVDSTLKIQPAKLEDSAVYLCASNLQGAENTEAFFGQGTRLTVV.

This clonotype was counted many times. The J gene is TRBJ2-7, the V gene TRBV10-3; the D gene is possibly TRBD2 (6 bases). The CDR3 covers 13 residues. Germline V gene lookup returns CDR1 ENHRY and CDR2 SYGVKD. The germline V and J ends were trimmed by 8 bases and 3 bases, with 14 bases remaining between them. Here the CDR3 DNA reads TGTGCCATCGGGAGGCCCGGGGACTACGAGCAGTACTTC. This encodes CAIGRPGDYEQYF.

This clonotype showed up many times. The chain recombines TRBV6-1 with TRBJ1-2; possible D gene TRBD1, 5 bases. Germline lookup yields CDR1 MNHNS and CDR2 SASEGT. V dropped 5 bases and J dropped 7 bases, with 11 bases sitting between them. This CDR3 is built from 12 residues. The CDR3 region is CASSKTQGGYTF. The DNA for the CDR3 is TGTGCCAGCAGTAAAACTCAGGGTGGCTACACCTTC.

This clonotype was detected many times. The CDR3 is CASSQTTGTGNQPQHF. CDR3 in DNA: TGTGCCAGCAGCCAAACTACCGGGACAGGGAATCAGCCCCAGCATTTT. This rearrangement joins TRBV3-1 to TRBJ1-5; 9 nucleotides line up with TRBD1. Trimming took 2 bases from V and 4 from J; bases not matched to a gene: 6. The CDR3 runs 16 residues. The germline V gene encodes CDR1 LGHDT and CDR2 YNNKEL (reference sequence).

This clonotype was recorded many times. The chain joins TRBV7-8 to TRBJ2-5; D unresolved. The length of the CDR3 is 15 residues. Deletions cut 5 bases from V and 2 bases from J, with 15 bases between. Germline V gene lookup returns CDR1 SGHVS and CDR2 FQNEAQ. The CDR3 bases are TGTGCCAGCAGCCCCACGCGTCAGACTCAAGAGACCCAGTACTTC. It translates to CASSPTRQTQETQYF.

Many counts were recorded for this clonotype. CDR3 DNA: TGTGCCAGCAGTCCAGCCGGGACAGGGTTTCAGCCCCAGCATTTT. Its protein product is CASSPAGTGFQPQHF. The chain employs TRBV12-3 or TRBV12-4 and TRBJ1-5, with 9 bases identical to TRBD1. V gave up 5 bases and J gave up 6 bases; unmatched junction bases: 8. This CDR3 is 15 amino acids long.